Following are 25 T cell receptor beta chains from one sample sequenced in a study of T cell responses to AZD1222 COVID-19 vaccine. The repertoire was sequenced with immunoSEQ multiplex PCR; TCRdb's copy has only in-frame clones and lacks some. The table includes about 160,000 clones, approximately 91% detected once. Sequenced here: peripheral blood, sampled on day 0 of AZD1222 vaccination. Receptors were obtained from an adult in good health.

The chain is built from TRBV6-6 and TRBJ1-5; D might be TRBD1 (6 bases). This CDR3 has 16 residues. CDR1 and CDR2 from the germline V gene are MNHNY and SVGAGI (reference sequence). The V end was cut by 6 bases, the J end by 0 bases, with 15 bases between. CDR3 loop: CASSHGGGDSNQPQHF. The DNA of the CDR3 is TGTGCCAGCAGCCACGGAGGGGGAGATAGCAATCAGCCCCAGCATTTT.

The chain combines TRBV19 with TRBJ2-7, with 8 bases fitting TRBD2. The CDR3 is made up of 15 amino acids. Per germline, CDR1 LNHDA and CDR2 SQIVND (reference sequence). After removal of 3 bases from V and 3 bases from J, the junction contained 7 bases not matched to a gene. The CDR3 loop reads CASSIKAGLGYEQYF. In nucleotides, the CDR3 is TGTGCCAGTAGTATTAAGGCGGGACTAGGCTACGAGCAGTACTTC. Drawing the rest from reference TRBV19 and TRBJ2-7, the complete variable domain is DGGITQSPKYLFRKEGQNVTLSCEQNLNHDAMYWYRQDPGQGLRLIYYSQIVNDFQKGDIAEGYSVSREKKESFPLTVTSAQKNPTAFYLCASSIKAGLGYEQYFGPGTRLTVT.

The rearrangement links TRBV7-9 to TRBJ2-5; 10 bases fit TRBD1. CDR1 is SEHNR and CDR2 is FQNEAQ in the germline V gene (reference sequence). With 3 bases clipped from V and 1 base from J, the junction kept 11 bases outside the gene matches. The CDR3 is made up of 18 amino acids. CDR3 sequence reads: CASSLWVPRDRGQETQYF. In DNA, the CDR3 is TGTGCCAGCAGCTTGTGGGTACCCCGGGACAGGGGCCAAGAGACCCAGTACTTC.

The CDR3 DNA reads TGTGCCAGCAGCCCCGTTGGGGGGACTGAAGCTTTCTTT. Residues: CASSPVGGTEAFF. V and J are TRBV9 and TRBJ1-1, with a tentative D call TRBD1 (5 bases). The germline V gene has CDR1 SGDLS and CDR2 YYNGEE. The CDR3 is 13 residues long. V lost 4 bases to trimming and J lost 5 bases, with 12 bases between them.

This clone came up a few times. The chain links TRBV6-5 to TRBJ1-1; 7 bases agree with TRBD1. The CDR3 runs to 13 residues. CDR1 MNHEY and CDR2 SVGAGI come from the germline V gene. V shed 6 bases and J 1 base; nucleotides not matched to a gene: 2. CDR3 loop: CASRRQGNTEAFF. DNA for the CDR3: TGTGCCAGCAGGAGACAGGGGAACACTGAAGCTTTCTTT.

The chain has TRBV12-5 and TRBJ1-1, with D tentatively TRBD1 (5 bases). From germline, CDR1 is LGHNT and CDR2 FRNRAP. The CDR3 sequence is 15 residues long. Trimming took 2 bases from V and 0 from J, leaving 10 bases between them. In DNA, the CDR3 is TGTGCTAGTGGTTTGCGTAAGGGGATGAACACTGAAGCTTTCTTT. It encodes CASGLRKGMNTEAFF.

The J gene is TRBJ2-4, the V gene TRBV7-9; D remains unclear. V shed 5 bases and J shed 0 bases, with 20 bases lying between them. From germline, CDR1 is SEHNR and CDR2 FQNEAQ (reference sequence). The CDR3 sequence is 18 residues long. The CDR3 sequence: CASSQTHGSTLAKNIQYF. The CDR3 DNA sequence: TGTGCCAGCAGCCAGACCCACGGTTCAACCTTAGCCAAAAACATTCAGTACTTC.

This clone was seen just once. Here the CDR3 reads CASSSQDRKYF. CDR3 nucleotides: TGTGCCAGCAGCTCCCAGGACAGGAAATACTTC. The gene calls are TRBV7-9 and TRBJ2-7, with 7 bases fitting TRBD1. Looked up from germline, CDR1 is SEHNR and CDR2 is FQNEAQ (reference sequence). The CDR3 covers 11 residues. The junction had 7 bases not matched to a gene; V was cut back by 4 bases and J by 13 bases. The full variable domain, completed using reference TRBV7-9 and TRBJ2-7, is DTGVSQNPRHKITKRGQNVTFRCDPISEHNRLYWYRQTLGQGPEFLTYFQNEAQLEKSRLLSDRFSAERPKGSFSTLEIQRTEQGDSAMYLCASSSQDRKYFGPGTRLTVT.

The chain's CDR3 is CASSPLRAGASYNEQFF. The CDR3, as DNA: TGTGCCAGCAGCCCCCTGCGGGCGGGGGCCTCCTACAATGAGCAGTTCTTC. The chain employs TRBV14 and TRBJ2-1; D is possibly TRBD2 (7 bases). The CDR3 loop spans 17 amino acids. Trimming cost V 4 bases and J 0 bases, with 16 bases left between them. Germline V gene data show CDR1 as SGHDN and CDR2 as FVKESK. Supplemented by reference TRBV14 and TRBJ2-1, the full variable domain reads EAGVTQFPSHSVIEKGQTVTLRCDPISGHDNLYWYRRVMGKEIKFLLHFVKESKQDESGMPNNRFLAERTGGTYSTLKVQPAELEDSGVYFCASSPLRAGASYNEQFFGPGTRLTVL.

V usage is TRBV3-1 (or the pseudogene TRBV3-2) and J usage is TRBJ1-1; 7 bases line up with TRBD1. The CDR3 has 14 amino acids. In germline, CDR1 is LGHDT, CDR2 YNNKEL (reference sequence). The V gene end was trimmed by 5 bases and the J gene end by 2 bases; junction bases not matched to a gene: 5. CDR3 nucleotides: TGTGCCAGCAGCTTGGGACAGCCTAACACTGAAGCTTTCTTT. Protein sequence: CASSLGQPNTEAFF.

The genes are TRBV4-3 and TRBJ2-2; D gene ambiguous. This CDR3 comprises 15 residues. Germline values: CDR1 LGHNA, CDR2 YSLEER. Trimming cost V 1 base and J 0 bases, with 6 bases left between them. Written as DNA, the CDR3 is TGCGCCAGCAGCCAAGGATCAGCGAACACCGGGGAGCTGTTTTTT. It specifies CASSQGSANTGELFF.

This clone was seen once. The chain carries TRBV29-1 and TRBJ2-5; TRBD1 might be the D (5 bases). CDR1 is SQVTM, CDR2 ANQGSEA, per germline. V shed 1 base and J shed 2 bases, with 11 bases lying between them. This CDR3 region has 14 residues. The DNA of the CDR3 is TGCAGCGTTGAAGTTTCGACAGCGCAAGAGACCCAGTACTTC. Translation: CSVEVSTAQETQYF.

The rearrangement links TRBV12-3 or TRBV12-4 to TRBJ2-7; D might be TRBD1 (6 bases). Trimming took 6 bases from V and 4 from J, leaving 13 bases between them. The CDR3 contains 13 residues. CDR3 DNA: TGTGCCAGCAGATACGGACAGCTGTACGAGCAGTACTTC. This codes for CASRYGQLYEQYF.

This chain uses TRBV5-1 with TRBJ1-6, with D possibly matching TRBD1 (6 bases). V was clipped by 4 bases and J by 0 bases, with 14 bases between them. CDR1 and CDR2 from the germline V gene are SGHRS and YFSETQ. The CDR3 contains 17 residues. CDR3 protein: CASSLEGESSYNSPLHF. CDR3 nucleotide sequence: TGCGCCAGCAGCCTGGAGGGGGAGAGCTCCTATAATTCACCCCTCCACTTT.

This clone appeared once. The J gene is TRBJ1-5, the V gene TRBV19; D perhaps matches TRBD1 (5 bases). Germline V gene sequence: CDR1 LNHDA, CDR2 SQIVND (reference sequence). This CDR3 has 16 residues. V was cut by 8 bases and J by 2 bases, with 19 bases left in between. The DNA of the CDR3 is TGTGCCAGTGCCAGGGAGAGGGGCGCGGGCAATCAGCCCCAGCATTTT. Translated, it gives CASARERGAGNQPQHF.

J is TRBJ2-1 and V is TRBV10-3; 12 bases line up with TRBD2. The germline gives CDR1 ENHRY, CDR2 SYGVKD. This CDR3 contains 17 residues. V lost 0 bases, J lost 7 bases, and 7 bases stayed unmatched. CDR3 region: CAISESTGLAGKNEQFF. The CDR3 DNA follows: TGTGCCATCAGTGAGTCGACAGGACTAGCGGGAAAGAATGAGCAGTTCTTC.

The chain links TRBV5-1 to TRBJ1-1; D remains ambiguous. Germline V gene sequence: CDR1 SGHRS, CDR2 YFSETQ. The CDR3 extends over 13 amino acids. V was clipped by 2 bases and J by 3 bases, with 8 bases between them. The CDR3 region has the DNA TGCGCCAGCAGCTTAGGTGAGGACACTGAAGCTTTCTTT. Its translation: CASSLGEDTEAFF. Full variable domain (outside the CDR3, taken from reference TRBV5-1 and TRBJ1-1): KAGVTQTPRYLIKTRGQQVTLSCSPISGHRSVSWYQQTPGQGLQFLFEYFSETQRNKGNFPGRFSGRQFSNSRSEMNVSTLELGDSALYLCASSLGEDTEAFFGQGTRLTVV.

This sequence joins TRBV7-2 and TRBJ1-6; a possible D gene is TRBD1 (6 bases). Germline CDR1 and CDR2: SGHTA and FQGNSA. CDR3 length equals 14 residues. The V and J ends lost 3 bases and 7 bases respectively, with 10 bases between them. CDR3 sequence (DNA): TGTGCCAGCAGCTTGGCCCAGGGGAATTCACCCCTCCACTTT. This sequence encodes CASSLAQGNSPLHF.

In its sample, this clone was seen once. The chain uses TRBV9 and TRBJ2-2, with TRBD1 identical over 11 bases. CDR1 is SGDLS, CDR2 YYNGEE, per germline. The CDR3 covers 18 residues. The J segment lost 3 bases and the V segment lost 4 bases, leaving 11 bases of the junction unmatched. The CDR3 DNA is TGTGCCAGCAGCCCAATTCCCGGGACAGGGGGTCACACCGGGGAGCTGTTTTTT. This gives the protein CASSPIPGTGGHTGELFF.

The chain combines TRBV7-6 with TRBJ1-5; 8 bases fit TRBD1. The CDR3 consists of 16 residues. Germline values: CDR1 SGHVS, CDR2 FNYEAQ. Unmatched junction bases numbered 11, after V lost 5 bases and J lost 5 bases. The CDR3: CASSGLGTGADQPQHF. DNA of the CDR3: TGTGCCAGCAGCGGACTGGGGACAGGAGCCGATCAGCCCCAGCATTTT.

The rearrangement links TRBV28 to TRBJ1-1; D may be TRBD1 (5 bases). The V end was cut by 3 bases, the J end by 4 bases, with 12 bases between. The germline V gene has CDR1 MDHEN and CDR2 SYDVKM. The CDR3 loop spans 14 amino acids. The CDR3 loop reads CASSLLTETTEAFF. Here the CDR3 DNA reads TGTGCCAGCAGTTTGCTGACAGAGACCACTGAAGCTTTCTTT.

V and J are TRBV4-2 and TRBJ2-2, with 10 bases aligning to TRBD1. CDR3 size: 14 residues. The ends lost 8 bases at V and 6 bases at J; junction bases unmatched: 6. The germline gives CDR1 LGHNA, CDR2 YNFKEQ. The CDR3 region is CASGGQGKAGELFF. The CDR3 DNA follows: TGTGCCAGCGGGGGACAGGGGAAGGCCGGGGAGCTGTTTTTT.

The chain employs TRBV27 and TRBJ1-1; D uncertain. The V end lost 6 bases, the J end lost 0 bases, and 11 bases lay between the germline ends. Germline V lookup: CDR1 MNHEY, CDR2 SMNVEV (reference sequence). The CDR3 loop spans 14 amino acids. CDR3 in amino acids: CASSVRNMNTEAFF. As DNA, the CDR3 is TGTGCCAGCAGCGTGCGGAACATGAACACTGAAGCTTTCTTT.

V and J are TRBV19 and TRBJ2-7; possible D gene TRBD2, 6 bases. The V end lost 5 bases, the J end lost 0 bases, and 17 bases lay between the germline ends. The length of the CDR3 is 16 residues. CDR1 LNHDA and CDR2 SQIVND come from the germline V gene (reference sequence). CDR3 protein: CASSPTGTSSSYEQYF. CDR3 bases: TGTGCCAGTAGTCCAACGGGGACTTCGAGCTCCTACGAGCAGTACTTC.

DNA for the CDR3: TGTGCCAGCAGCCCTCGGACTGGAGCCTACGAGCAGTACTTC. Amino acids: CASSPRTGAYEQYF. The gene calls are TRBV9 and TRBJ2-7, with D perhaps TRBD2 (5 bases). The length of the CDR3 is 14 residues. Trimming took off 4 bases at V and 2 bases at J, with 13 bases between the two ends. Germline V gene data show CDR1 as SGDLS and CDR2 as YYNGEE.